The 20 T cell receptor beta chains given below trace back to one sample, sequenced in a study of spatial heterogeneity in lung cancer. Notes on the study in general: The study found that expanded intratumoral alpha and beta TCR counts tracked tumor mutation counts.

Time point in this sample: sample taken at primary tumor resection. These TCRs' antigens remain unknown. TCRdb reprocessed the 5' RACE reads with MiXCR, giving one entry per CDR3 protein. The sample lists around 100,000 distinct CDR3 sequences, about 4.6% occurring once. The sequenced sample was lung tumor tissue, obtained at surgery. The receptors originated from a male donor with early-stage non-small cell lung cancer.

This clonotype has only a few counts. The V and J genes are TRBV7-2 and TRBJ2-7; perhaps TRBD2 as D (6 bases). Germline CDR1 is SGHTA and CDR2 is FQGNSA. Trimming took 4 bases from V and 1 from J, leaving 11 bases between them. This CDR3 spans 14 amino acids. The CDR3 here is CASSSWRASYEQYF. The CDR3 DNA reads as TGTGCCAGCAGCTCCTGGAGGGCATCCTACGAGCAGTACTTC.

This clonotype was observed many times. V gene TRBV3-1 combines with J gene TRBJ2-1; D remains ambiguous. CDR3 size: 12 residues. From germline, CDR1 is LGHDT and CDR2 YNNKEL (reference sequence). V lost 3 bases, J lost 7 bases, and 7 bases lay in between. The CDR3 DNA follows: TGTGCCAGCAGCCAGAGAGTTAATGAGCAGTTCTTC. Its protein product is CASSQRVNEQFF.

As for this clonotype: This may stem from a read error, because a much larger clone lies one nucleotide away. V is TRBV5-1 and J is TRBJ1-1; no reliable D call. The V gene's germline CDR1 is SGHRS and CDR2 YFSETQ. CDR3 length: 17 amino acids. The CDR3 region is CVSSSGPVSGENTEAFF. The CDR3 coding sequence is TGCGTCAGCAGCTCGGGCCCGGTCTCCGGGGAAAACACTGAAGCTTTCTTT.

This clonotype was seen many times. As DNA, the CDR3 is TGCGCCAGCAGCTTGTGGGGCTCAGACACTGAAGCTTTCTTT. Translated: CASSLWGSDTEAFF. The V and J genes are TRBV5-1 and TRBJ1-1; the D gene is possibly TRBD1 (5 bases). This CDR3 has 14 residues. The V end lost 1 base, the J end lost 3 bases, and 10 bases lay between the germline ends. CDR1 and CDR2 from the germline V gene are SGHRS and YFSETQ. Full variable domain (rest looked up from reference TRBV5-1 and TRBJ1-1): KAGVTQTPRYLIKTRGQQVTLSCSPISGHRSVSWYQQTPGQGLQFLFEYFSETQRNKGNFPGRFSGRQFSNSRSEMNVSTLELGDSALYLCASSLWGSDTEAFFGQGTRLTVV.

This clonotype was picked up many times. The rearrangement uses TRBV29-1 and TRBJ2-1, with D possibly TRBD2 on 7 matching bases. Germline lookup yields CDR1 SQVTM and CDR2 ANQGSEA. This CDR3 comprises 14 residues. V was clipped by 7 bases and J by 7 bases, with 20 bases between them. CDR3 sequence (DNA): TGCAGCGCCAGGGGCCGGGGGACTAAAAATGAGCAGTTCTTC. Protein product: CSARGRGTKNEQFF.

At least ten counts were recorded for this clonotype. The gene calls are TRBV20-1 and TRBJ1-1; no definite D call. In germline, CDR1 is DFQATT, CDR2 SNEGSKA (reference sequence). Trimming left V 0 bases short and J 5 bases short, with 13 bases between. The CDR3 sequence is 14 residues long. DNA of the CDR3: TGCAGTGCTAGAGATGGTGGTTTGGGGACTGAAGCTTTCTTT. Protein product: CSARDGGLGTEAFF.

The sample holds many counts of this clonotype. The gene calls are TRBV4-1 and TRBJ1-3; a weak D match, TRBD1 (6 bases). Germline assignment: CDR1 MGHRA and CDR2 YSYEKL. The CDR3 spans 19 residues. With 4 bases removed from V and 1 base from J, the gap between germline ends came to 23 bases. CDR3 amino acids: CASSPNGGGPRPSGNTIYF. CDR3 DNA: TGCGCCAGCAGCCCAAATGGAGGGGGACCAAGGCCGTCTGGAAACACCATATATTTT.

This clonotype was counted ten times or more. The CDR3 spells CASSPSPTPTDTQYF. CDR3 DNA sequence: TGTGCCAGCAGTCCATCTCCGACCCCCACAGATACGCAGTATTTT. The rearrangement uses TRBV6-6 and TRBJ2-3; no firm D call. Trimming took off 5 bases at V and 2 bases at J, with 14 bases between the two ends. CDR1 and CDR2 from the germline V gene are MNHNY and SVGAGI (reference sequence). The CDR3 consists of 15 residues.

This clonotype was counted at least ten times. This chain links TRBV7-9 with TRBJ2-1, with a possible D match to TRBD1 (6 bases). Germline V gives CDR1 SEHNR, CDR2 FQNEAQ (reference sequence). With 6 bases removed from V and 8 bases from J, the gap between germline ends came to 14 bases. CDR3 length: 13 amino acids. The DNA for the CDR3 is TGTGCCAGCAGTATGAACAGGGTCGATGAGCAGTTCTTC. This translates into CASSMNRVDEQFF.

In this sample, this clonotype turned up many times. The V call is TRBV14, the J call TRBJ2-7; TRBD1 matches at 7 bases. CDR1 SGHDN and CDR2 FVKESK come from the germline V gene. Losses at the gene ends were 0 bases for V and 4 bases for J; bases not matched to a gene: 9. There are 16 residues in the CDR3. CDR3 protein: CASSQDYGTAPYEQYF. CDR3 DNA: TGTGCCAGCAGCCAAGATTACGGGACAGCTCCATACGAGCAGTACTTC.

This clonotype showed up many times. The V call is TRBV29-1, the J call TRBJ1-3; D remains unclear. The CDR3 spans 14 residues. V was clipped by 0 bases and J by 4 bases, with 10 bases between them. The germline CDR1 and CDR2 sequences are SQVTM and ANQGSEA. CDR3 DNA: TGCAGCGTTGAAGATCTTCAAAGGGGAAACACCATATATTTT. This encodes CSVEDLQRGNTIYF.

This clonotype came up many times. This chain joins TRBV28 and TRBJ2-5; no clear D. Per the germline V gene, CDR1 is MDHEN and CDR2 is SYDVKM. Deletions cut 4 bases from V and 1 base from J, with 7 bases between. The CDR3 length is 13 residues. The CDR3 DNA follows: TGTGCCAGCAGTTCTAGTGTCCAAGAGACCCAGTACTTC. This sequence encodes CASSSSVQETQYF.

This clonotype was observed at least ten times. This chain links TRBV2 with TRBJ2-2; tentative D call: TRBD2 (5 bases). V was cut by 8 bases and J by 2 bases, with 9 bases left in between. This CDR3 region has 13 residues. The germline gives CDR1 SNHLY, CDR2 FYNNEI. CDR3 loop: CASWEQNTGELFF. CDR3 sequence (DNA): TGTGCCAGCTGGGAGCAAAACACCGGGGAGCTGTTTTTT.

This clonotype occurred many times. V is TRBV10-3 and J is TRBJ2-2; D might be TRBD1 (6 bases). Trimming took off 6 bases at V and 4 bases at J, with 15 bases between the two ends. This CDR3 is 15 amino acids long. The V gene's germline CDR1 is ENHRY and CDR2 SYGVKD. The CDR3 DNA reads TGTGCCATCAGAGGCGCCGACAGGCGCACCGGGGAGCTGTTTTTT. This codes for CAIRGADRRTGELFF.

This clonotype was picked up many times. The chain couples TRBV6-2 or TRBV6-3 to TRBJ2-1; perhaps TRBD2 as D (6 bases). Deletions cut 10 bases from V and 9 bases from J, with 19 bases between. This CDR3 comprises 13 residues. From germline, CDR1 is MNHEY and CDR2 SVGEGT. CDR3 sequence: CATSVVGRGEQFF. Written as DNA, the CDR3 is TGTGCCACTAGCGTCGTAGGAAGGGGTGAGCAGTTCTTC.

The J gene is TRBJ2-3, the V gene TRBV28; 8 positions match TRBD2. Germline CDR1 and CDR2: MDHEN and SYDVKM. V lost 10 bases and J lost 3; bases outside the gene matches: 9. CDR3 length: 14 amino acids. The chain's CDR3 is CATTIAGLTDTQYF. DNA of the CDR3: TGTGCCACCACAATAGCGGGACTGACAGATACGCAGTATTTT. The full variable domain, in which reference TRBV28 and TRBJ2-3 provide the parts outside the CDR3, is DVKVTQSSRYLVKRTGEKVFLECVQDMDHENMFWYRQDPGLGLRLIYFSYDVKMKEKGDIPEGYSVSREKKERFSLILESASTNQTSMYLCATTIAGLTDTQYFGPGTRLTVL.

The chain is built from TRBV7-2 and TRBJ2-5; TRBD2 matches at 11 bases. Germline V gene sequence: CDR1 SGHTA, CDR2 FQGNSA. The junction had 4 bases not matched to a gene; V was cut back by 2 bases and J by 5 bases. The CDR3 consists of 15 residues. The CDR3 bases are TGTGCCAGCAGCTTAACTAGCGGGAGATTGGAGACCCAGTACTTC. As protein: CASSLTSGRLETQYF.

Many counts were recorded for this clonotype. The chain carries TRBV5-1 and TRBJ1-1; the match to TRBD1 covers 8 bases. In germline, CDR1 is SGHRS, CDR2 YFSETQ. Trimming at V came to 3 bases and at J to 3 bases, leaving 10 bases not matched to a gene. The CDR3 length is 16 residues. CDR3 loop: CASSSLIDRGYTEAFF. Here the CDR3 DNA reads TGCGCCAGCAGCTCACTAATTGACAGGGGCTACACTGAAGCTTTCTTT.

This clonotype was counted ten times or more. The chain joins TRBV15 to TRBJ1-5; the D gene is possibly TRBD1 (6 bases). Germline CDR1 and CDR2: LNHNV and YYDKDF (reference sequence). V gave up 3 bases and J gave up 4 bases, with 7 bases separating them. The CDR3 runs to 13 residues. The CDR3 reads CATSRTGNQPQHF. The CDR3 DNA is TGTGCCACCAGCAGGACAGGAAATCAGCCCCAGCATTTT.

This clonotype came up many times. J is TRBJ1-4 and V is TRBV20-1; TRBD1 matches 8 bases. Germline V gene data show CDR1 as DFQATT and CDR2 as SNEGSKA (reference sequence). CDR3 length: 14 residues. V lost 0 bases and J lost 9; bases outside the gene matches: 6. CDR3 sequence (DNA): TGCAGTGCTAGAGATCGGGCAGGGGGCCAAAAACTGTTTTTT. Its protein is CSARDRAGGQKLFF.